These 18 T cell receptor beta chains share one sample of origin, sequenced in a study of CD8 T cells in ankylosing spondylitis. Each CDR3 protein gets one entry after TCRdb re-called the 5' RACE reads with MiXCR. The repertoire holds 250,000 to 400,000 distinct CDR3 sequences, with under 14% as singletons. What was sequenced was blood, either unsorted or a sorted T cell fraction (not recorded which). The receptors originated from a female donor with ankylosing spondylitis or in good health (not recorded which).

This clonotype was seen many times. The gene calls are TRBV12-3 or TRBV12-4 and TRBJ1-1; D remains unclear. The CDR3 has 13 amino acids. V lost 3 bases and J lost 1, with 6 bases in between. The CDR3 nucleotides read TGTGCCAGCAGTTTTACCCAGAACACTGAAGCTTTCTTT. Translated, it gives CASSFTQNTEAFF.

This chain's CDR3 is CASSPGWPFGNTIYF. DNA for the CDR3: TGTGCCAGCAGCCCCGGTTGGCCTTTTGGAAACACCATATATTTT. The V gene is TRBV2, the J gene TRBJ1-3; D unclear. The germline CDR1 and CDR2 sequences are SNHLY and FYNNEI. The CDR3 totals 15 residues. V lost 6 bases to trimming and J lost 3 bases, with 15 bases between them.

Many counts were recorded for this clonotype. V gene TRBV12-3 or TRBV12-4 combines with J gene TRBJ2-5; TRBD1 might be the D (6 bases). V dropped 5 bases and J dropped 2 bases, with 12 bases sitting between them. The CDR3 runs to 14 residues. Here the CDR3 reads CASSERGLQETQYF. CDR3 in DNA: TGTGCCAGCAGTGAGAGGGGGTTGCAAGAGACCCAGTACTTC.

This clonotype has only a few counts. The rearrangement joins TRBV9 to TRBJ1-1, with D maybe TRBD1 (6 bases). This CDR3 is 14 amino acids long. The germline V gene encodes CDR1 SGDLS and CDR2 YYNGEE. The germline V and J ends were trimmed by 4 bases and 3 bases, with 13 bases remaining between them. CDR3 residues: CASSTQGKDTEAFF. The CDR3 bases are TGTGCCAGCAGCACCCAGGGGAAGGACACTGAAGCTTTCTTT.

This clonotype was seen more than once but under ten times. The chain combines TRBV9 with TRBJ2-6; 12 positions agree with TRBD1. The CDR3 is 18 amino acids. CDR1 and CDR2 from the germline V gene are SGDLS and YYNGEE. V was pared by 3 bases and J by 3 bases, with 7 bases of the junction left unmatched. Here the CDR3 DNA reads TGTGCCAGCAGCGGGCGGGACAGGGGGCGGAATGGGGCCAACGTCCTGACTTTC. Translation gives CASSGRDRGRNGANVLTF.

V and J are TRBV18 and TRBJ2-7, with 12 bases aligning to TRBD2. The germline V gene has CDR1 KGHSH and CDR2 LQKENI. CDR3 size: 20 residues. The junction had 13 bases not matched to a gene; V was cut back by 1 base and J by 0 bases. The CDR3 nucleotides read TGTGCCAGCTCACCACGCGGTCCTAGCGGGGGGGCCGAGAGCTCCTACGAGCAGTACTTC. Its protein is CASSPRGPSGGAESSYEQYF. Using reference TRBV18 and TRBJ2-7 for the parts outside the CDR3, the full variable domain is NAGVMQNPRHLVRRRGQEARLRCSPMKGHSHVYWYRQLPEEGLKFMVYLQKENIIDESGMPKERFSAEFPKEGPSILRIQQVVRGDSAAYFCASSPRGPSGGAESSYEQYFGPGTRLTVT.

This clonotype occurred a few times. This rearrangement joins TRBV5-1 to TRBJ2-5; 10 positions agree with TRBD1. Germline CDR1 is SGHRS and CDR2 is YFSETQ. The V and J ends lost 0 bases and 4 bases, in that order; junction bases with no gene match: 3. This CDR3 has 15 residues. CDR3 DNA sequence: TGCGCCAGCAGCTTGGGACAGGGGGCGGCAGAGACCCAGTACTTC. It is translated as CASSLGQGAAETQYF.

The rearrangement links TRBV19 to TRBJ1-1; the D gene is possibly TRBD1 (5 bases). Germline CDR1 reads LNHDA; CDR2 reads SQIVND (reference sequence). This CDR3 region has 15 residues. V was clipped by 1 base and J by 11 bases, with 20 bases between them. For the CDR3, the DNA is TGTGCCAGTAGTATAGGGGCATGGGGCCGACGCGCGGCTTTCTTT. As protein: CASSIGAWGRRAAFF.

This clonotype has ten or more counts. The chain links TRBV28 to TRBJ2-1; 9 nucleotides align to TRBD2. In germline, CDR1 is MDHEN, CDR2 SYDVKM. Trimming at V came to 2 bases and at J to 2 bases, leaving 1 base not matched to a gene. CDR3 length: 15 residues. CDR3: CASSLAGGAYNEQFF. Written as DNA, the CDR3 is TGTGCCAGCAGTTTAGCGGGAGGGGCCTACAATGAGCAGTTCTTC.

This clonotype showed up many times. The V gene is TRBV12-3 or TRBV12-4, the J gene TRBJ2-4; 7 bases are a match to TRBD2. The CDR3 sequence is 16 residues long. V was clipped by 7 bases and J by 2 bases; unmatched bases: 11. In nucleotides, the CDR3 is TGTGCCAGCACACGAGCGGGACGAGGACCCAAAAACATTCAGTACTTC. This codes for CASTRAGRGPKNIQYF.

In DNA, the CDR3 is TGTGCCAGCAGCGACCAGGGGAAAAGGTCACCCCTCCACTTT. Its protein is CASSDQGKRSPLHF. The chain links TRBV5-8 to TRBJ1-6, with a weak D call TRBD1 (6 bases). The CDR3 has 14 residues. Germline CDR1 reads SGHTS; CDR2 reads YDEGEE. V shed 4 bases and J shed 10 bases, with 15 bases lying between them. Together with reference TRBV5-8 and TRBJ1-6, the CDR3 gives the full variable domain: EAGVTQSPTHLIKTRGQQATLRCSPISGHTSVYWYQQALGLGLQFLLWYDEGEERNRGNFPPRFSGRQFPNYSSELNVNALELEDSALYLCASSDQGKRSPLHFGNGTRLTVT.

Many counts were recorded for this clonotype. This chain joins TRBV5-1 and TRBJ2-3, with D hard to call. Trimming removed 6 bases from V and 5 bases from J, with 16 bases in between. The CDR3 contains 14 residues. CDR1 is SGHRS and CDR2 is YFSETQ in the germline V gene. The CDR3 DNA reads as TGCGCCAGCAAGGACCCTGGCGACCGAGATACGCAGTATTTT. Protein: CASKDPGDRDTQYF.

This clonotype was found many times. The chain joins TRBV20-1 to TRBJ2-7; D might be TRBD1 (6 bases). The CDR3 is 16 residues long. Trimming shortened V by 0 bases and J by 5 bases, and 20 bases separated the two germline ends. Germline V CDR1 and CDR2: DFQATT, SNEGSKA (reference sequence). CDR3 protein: CSARDPLARGGHEQYF. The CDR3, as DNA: TGCAGTGCTAGAGATCCTTTAGCCAGGGGTGGGCACGAGCAGTACTTC.

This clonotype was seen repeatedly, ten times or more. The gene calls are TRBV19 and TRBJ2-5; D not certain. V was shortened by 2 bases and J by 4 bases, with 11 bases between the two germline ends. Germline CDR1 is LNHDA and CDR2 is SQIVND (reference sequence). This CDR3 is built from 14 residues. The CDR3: CASSISFGPETQYF. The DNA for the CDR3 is TGTGCCAGTAGTATAAGCTTCGGTCCAGAGACCCAGTACTTC.

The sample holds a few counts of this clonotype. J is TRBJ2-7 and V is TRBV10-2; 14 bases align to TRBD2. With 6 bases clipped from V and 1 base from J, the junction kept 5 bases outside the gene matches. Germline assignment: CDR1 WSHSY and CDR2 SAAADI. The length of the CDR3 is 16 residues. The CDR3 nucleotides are TGCGCCAGCAGCACGGGACTAGCGGGAGTTTCCTACGAGCAGTACTTC. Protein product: CASSTGLAGVSYEQYF.

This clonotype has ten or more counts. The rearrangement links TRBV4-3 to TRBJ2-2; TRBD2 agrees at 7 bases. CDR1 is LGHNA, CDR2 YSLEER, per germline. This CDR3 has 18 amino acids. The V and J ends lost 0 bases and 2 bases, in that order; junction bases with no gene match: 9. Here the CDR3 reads CASSQDRMTGGNTGELFF. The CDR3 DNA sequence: TGCGCCAGCAGCCAAGATCGGATGACGGGAGGTAACACCGGGGAGCTGTTTTTT.

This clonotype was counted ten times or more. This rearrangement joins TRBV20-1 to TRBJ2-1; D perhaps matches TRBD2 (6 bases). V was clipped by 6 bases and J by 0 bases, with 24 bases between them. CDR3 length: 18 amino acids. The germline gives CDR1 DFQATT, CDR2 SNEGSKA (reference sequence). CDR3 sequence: CSATALFTSLFSYNEQFF. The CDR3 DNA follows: TGCAGTGCCACTGCCCTCTTTACTAGCTTGTTCTCCTACAATGAGCAGTTCTTC.

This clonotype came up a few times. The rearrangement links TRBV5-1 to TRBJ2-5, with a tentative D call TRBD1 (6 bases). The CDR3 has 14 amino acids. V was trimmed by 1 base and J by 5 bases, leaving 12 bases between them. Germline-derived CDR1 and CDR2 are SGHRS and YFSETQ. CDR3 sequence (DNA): TGCGCCAGCAGCTTGACAGGGAAGGGGGAGACCCAGTACTTC. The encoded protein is CASSLTGKGETQYF.